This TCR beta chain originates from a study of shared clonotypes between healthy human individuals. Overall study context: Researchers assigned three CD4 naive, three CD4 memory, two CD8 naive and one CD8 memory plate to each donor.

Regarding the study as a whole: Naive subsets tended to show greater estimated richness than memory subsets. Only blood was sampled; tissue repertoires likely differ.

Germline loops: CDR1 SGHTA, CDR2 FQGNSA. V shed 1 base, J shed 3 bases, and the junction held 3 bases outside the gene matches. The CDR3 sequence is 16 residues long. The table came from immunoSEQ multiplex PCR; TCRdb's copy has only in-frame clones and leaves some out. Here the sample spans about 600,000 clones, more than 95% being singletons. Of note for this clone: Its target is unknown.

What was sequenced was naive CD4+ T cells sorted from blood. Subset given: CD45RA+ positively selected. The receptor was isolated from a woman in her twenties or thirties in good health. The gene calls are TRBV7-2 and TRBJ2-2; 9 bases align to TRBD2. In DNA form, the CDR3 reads TGTGCCAGCAGCTTAGACTCTAGCGGGGACACCGGGGAGCTGTTTTTT. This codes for CASSLDSSGDTGELFF.